A single sample gave rise to the 32 T cell receptor beta chains below, sequenced in a study of T cell clusters in autoimmune cytopenias. TRB amplification used around 270 ng of peripheral blood genomic DNA. One tube held mixed TRB-A and TRB-B primer pools for touch-down PCR. TCRdb reanalyzed the multiplex PCR reads, giving one entry per CDR3 protein sequence and no DNA. This table holds about 1,100 distinct CDR3 sequences. Sequencing was done on a sample of peripheral blood. The origin of the receptors is a human donor with an autoimmune cytopenia or autoimmune hepatitis (not recorded which).

V is TRBV7-9 and J is TRBJ2-3; TCRdb's D gene call, TRBD2, goes unchecked for lack of DNA. The CDR3 sequence is 15 residues long. Germline lookup yields CDR1 SEHNR and CDR2 FQNEAQ (reference sequence). This CDR3 is CASSLWVGEGDTQYF. Using reference TRBV7-9 and TRBJ2-3 for the parts outside the CDR3, the full variable domain is DTGVSQNPRHKITKRGQNVTFRCDPISEHNRLYWYRQTLGQGPEFLTYFQNEAQLEKSRLLSDRFSAERPKGSFSTLEIQRTEQGDSAMYLCASSLWVGEGDTQYFGPGTRLTVL.

This clonotype ranks as large in terms of frequency. The chain is built from TRBV27 and TRBJ2-3. Per germline, CDR1 MNHEY and CDR2 SMNVEV (reference sequence). The CDR3 extends over 15 amino acids. The CDR3 is CASSFQGASTDTQYF.

By frequency, this clonotype registers medium-sized. The rearrangement uses TRBV12-3 or TRBV12-4 and TRBJ2-2; absent DNA, TCRdb's TRBD1 call cannot be checked. This CDR3 is built from 14 residues. CDR3 loop: CASRSQGGTGELFF.

Its frequency marks this clonotype as large (0.1 to 1%). The chain employs TRBV6-5 and TRBJ2-5; lacking DNA, the TRBD2 call made by TCRdb goes unchecked. CDR3 length: 18 amino acids. The V gene's germline CDR1 is MNHEY and CDR2 SVGAGI. The CDR3 region is CASSPPAWRGEYQETQYF.

This clonotype counts as large by frequency. The chain employs TRBV30 and TRBJ2-2; TCRdb's D gene call, TRBD2, goes unchecked for lack of DNA. This CDR3 region has 17 residues. Germline V gene lookup returns CDR1 GTSNPN and CDR2 SVGIG (reference sequence). CDR3 amino acids: CAWSSSGTPNDTGELFF.

Judged by frequency, this clonotype is large. The CDR3 sequence: CASSLDSYGYTF. The chain is built from TRBV5-6 and TRBJ1-2. Per the germline V gene, CDR1 is SGHDT and CDR2 is YYEEEE. The CDR3 has 12 residues.

The chain uses TRBV6-2 or TRBV6-3 and TRBJ2-7; TCRdb indicates TRBD1, and absent DNA this call remains unverified. Germline assignment: CDR1 MNHEY and CDR2 SVGEGT. The CDR3 contains 16 residues. CDR3: CASSEDVGTASYEQYF.

The chain recombines TRBV5-6 with TRBJ2-5; as DNA is missing, the TRBD1 call by TCRdb cannot be tested. This CDR3 contains 11 residues. CDR1 SGHDT and CDR2 YYEEEE come from the germline V gene. CDR3 in amino acids: CARRLGETQYF.

According to its frequency, this clonotype is medium-sized. The chain links TRBV7-9 to TRBJ2-2; TCRdb calls TRBD2, which cannot be checked without DNA. This CDR3 contains 16 residues. The germline V gene has CDR1 SEHNR and CDR2 FQNEAQ (reference sequence). The CDR3 region is CASSFLAGSYTGELFF.

Frequency places this clonotype as large. The V call is TRBV19, the J call TRBJ1-1; no DNA is available, so the TRBD1 call from TCRdb remains unchecked. Germline CDR1 LNHDA, CDR2 SQIVND (reference sequence). This CDR3 contains 12 residues. The CDR3 protein is CASSTGQGEAFF.

The chain carries TRBV10-3 and TRBJ2-7; TCRdb outputs TRBD2, but without DNA this stays unchecked. CDR1 and CDR2 (germline): ENHRY, SYGVKD. The CDR3 spans 17 residues. CDR3 residues: CAISVEGLAGEFNEQYF.

This clonotype is deemed medium-sized by its frequency. The chain uses TRBV18 and TRBJ2-7; TCRdb proposes TRBD1, but this gene call is untestable without DNA. Germline V gene data show CDR1 as KGHSH and CDR2 as LQKENI. The CDR3 totals 15 residues. The CDR3 protein is CASSPEGRGAYEQYF. Full variable domain (missing parts from reference TRBV18 and TRBJ2-7): NAGVMQNPRHLVRRRGQEARLRCSPMKGHSHVYWYRQLPEEGLKFMVYLQKENIIDESGMPKERFSAEFPKEGPSILRIQQVVRGDSAAYFCASSPEGRGAYEQYFGPGTRLTVT.

This clonotype is classed as medium-sized (0.01 to 0.1%) by frequency. This chain joins TRBV20-1 and TRBJ2-7; TCRdb lists TRBD2, though no DNA is available to test this call. The CDR3 extends over 14 amino acids. CDR1 and CDR2 from the germline V gene are DFQATT and SNEGSKA (reference sequence). This chain's CDR3 is CSASPSGDSYEQYF.

In terms of frequency, this clonotype is medium-sized (0.01 to 0.1%). The chain combines TRBV19 with TRBJ1-5. This CDR3 contains 12 residues. Germline V gives CDR1 LNHDA, CDR2 SQIVND (reference sequence). This CDR3 reads CASSIGDQPQHF.

This clonotype ranks as large in terms of frequency. The V call is TRBV27, the J call TRBJ1-6; TCRdb names TRBD1, which stays unverified in the absence of DNA. From germline, CDR1 is MNHEY and CDR2 SMNVEV (reference sequence). This CDR3 spans 14 amino acids. The CDR3 sequence: CASNRPGYNSPLHF.

The rearrangement joins TRBV28 to TRBJ2-6; TCRdb outputs TRBD1, but without DNA this stays unchecked. The CDR3 extends over 13 amino acids. The germline CDR1 and CDR2 sequences are MDHEN and SYDVKM. The CDR3: CASGGSGANVLTF.

Considering frequency, this clonotype is large. The chain recombines TRBV30 with TRBJ2-2. From germline, CDR1 is GTSNPN and CDR2 SVGIG (reference sequence). The CDR3 is 12 amino acids. The CDR3 loop is CAWSLIGGELFF.

CDR3 loop: CSASTGTRAYNEQFF. The gene calls are TRBV20-1 and TRBJ2-1; absent DNA, TCRdb's TRBD1 call cannot be checked. CDR1 DFQATT and CDR2 SNEGSKA come from the germline V gene (reference sequence). This CDR3 region has 15 residues.

This rearrangement joins TRBV13 to TRBJ1-1; TCRdb proposes TRBD1, but this gene call is untestable without DNA. This CDR3 region has 13 residues. Germline V gene data show CDR1 as PRHDT and CDR2 as FYEKMQ (reference sequence). The CDR3 is CASSEGHDTEAFF.

This clonotype is identified as large from frequency. V is TRBV29-1 and J is TRBJ2-7; the TCRdb D gene call, TRBD1, has no DNA to confirm it. This CDR3 region has 14 residues. Germline V lookup: CDR1 SQVTM, CDR2 ANQGSEA. The CDR3 here is CSFLGGGGGHEQYF.

By frequency, this clonotype registers medium-sized. The J gene is TRBJ1-1, the V gene TRBV30; TCRdb proposes TRBD1, but this gene call is untestable without DNA. Germline V gene lookup returns CDR1 GTSNPN and CDR2 SVGIG (reference sequence). The CDR3 spans 13 residues. The CDR3 is CAWNLGGGTEAFF.

Judged by frequency, this clonotype is medium-sized. CDR3 loop: CASLTGPQETQYF. The gene calls are TRBV6-5 and TRBJ2-5; TCRdb proposes TRBD1, but this gene call is untestable without DNA. This CDR3 contains 13 residues. From germline, CDR1 is MNHEY and CDR2 SVGAGI.

Considering frequency, this clonotype is medium-sized. V usage is TRBV18 and J usage is TRBJ1-2. Germline assignment: CDR1 KGHSH and CDR2 LQKENI. This CDR3 region has 13 residues. CDR3 sequence reads: CASSTRWEDGYTF.

The chain carries TRBV19 and TRBJ1-1; TCRdb proposes TRBD1, but this gene call is untestable without DNA. Germline CDR1 reads LNHDA; CDR2 reads SQIVND (reference sequence). This CDR3 is built from 13 residues. This CDR3 is CASSRQGVTEAFF. Drawing the rest from reference TRBV19 and TRBJ1-1, the complete variable domain is DGGITQSPKYLFRKEGQNVTLSCEQNLNHDAMYWYRQDPGQGLRLIYYSQIVNDFQKGDIAEGYSVSREKKESFPLTVTSAQKNPTAFYLCASSRQGVTEAFFGQGTRLTVV.

This clonotype is medium-sized by frequency. The V and J genes are TRBV19 and TRBJ2-5; TCRdb picks TRBD2, but there is no DNA to check that call. This CDR3 spans 14 amino acids. Germline CDR1 is LNHDA and CDR2 is SQIVND (reference sequence). This CDR3 is CASSMSGGGETQYF.

V usage is TRBV4-3 and J usage is TRBJ2-5; TCRdb gives TRBD2 as the D gene, but with no DNA this cannot be confirmed. This CDR3 comprises 18 residues. Germline CDR1 reads LGHNA; CDR2 reads YSLEER. The CDR3 is CASSQDVTSGSRSETQYF.

The chain links TRBV5-1 to TRBJ2-5; TCRdb outputs TRBD1, but without DNA this stays unchecked. The CDR3 has 16 amino acids. Looked up from germline, CDR1 is SGHRS and CDR2 is YFSETQ. The CDR3 loop reads CASSGIQLNREETQYF.

Its frequency marks this clonotype as medium-sized (0.01 to 0.1%). The genes are TRBV6-1 and TRBJ1-6. This CDR3 spans 14 amino acids. The germline V gene has CDR1 MNHNS and CDR2 SASEGT. This CDR3 reads CASQLSSYNSPLHF.

This clonotype is called medium-sized based on its frequency. The chain links TRBV19 to TRBJ1-4. The germline V gene has CDR1 LNHDA and CDR2 SQIVND (reference sequence). CDR3 length equals 12 residues. The CDR3 loop is CASSMGVEKLFF.

This clonotype shows up as medium-sized (0.01 to 0.1%) by frequency. The V and J genes are TRBV19 and TRBJ2-1; TCRdb designates TRBD2, a call that cannot be tested without DNA. Germline values: CDR1 LNHDA, CDR2 SQIVND (reference sequence). The CDR3 contains 19 residues. The CDR3 region is CASSIDPPSLAGGHNEQFF. Complete variable domain (other parts from reference TRBV19 and TRBJ2-1): DGGITQSPKYLFRKEGQNVTLSCEQNLNHDAMYWYRQDPGQGLRLIYYSQIVNDFQKGDIAEGYSVSREKKESFPLTVTSAQKNPTAFYLCASSIDPPSLAGGHNEQFFGPGTRLTVL.

This clonotype registers medium-sized (0.01 to 0.1%) by frequency. V gene TRBV7-9 combines with J gene TRBJ2-3; TCRdb calls TRBD2, which cannot be checked without DNA. The CDR3 spans 18 residues. The germline V gene has CDR1 SEHNR and CDR2 FQNEAQ (reference sequence). The CDR3 sequence is CASSSPSGSGRNTDTQYF.

This clonotype is identified as medium-sized from frequency. The rearrangement uses TRBV20-1 and TRBJ2-1; the D call from TCRdb, TRBD2, cannot be confirmed without DNA. The CDR3 length is 14 residues. CDR1 DFQATT and CDR2 SNEGSKA come from the germline V gene (reference sequence). CDR3 sequence reads: CSARGVAGSNEQFF.